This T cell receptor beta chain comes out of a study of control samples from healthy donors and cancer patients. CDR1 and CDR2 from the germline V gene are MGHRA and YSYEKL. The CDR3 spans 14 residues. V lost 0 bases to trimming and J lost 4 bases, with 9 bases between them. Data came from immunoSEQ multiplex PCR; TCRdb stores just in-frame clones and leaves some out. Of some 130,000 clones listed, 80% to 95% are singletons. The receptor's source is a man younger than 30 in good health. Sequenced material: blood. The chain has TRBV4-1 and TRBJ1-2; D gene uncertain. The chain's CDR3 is CASSQDSSFYGYTF. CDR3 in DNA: TGCGCCAGCAGCCAAGACAGTTCCTTCTATGGCTACACCTTC.